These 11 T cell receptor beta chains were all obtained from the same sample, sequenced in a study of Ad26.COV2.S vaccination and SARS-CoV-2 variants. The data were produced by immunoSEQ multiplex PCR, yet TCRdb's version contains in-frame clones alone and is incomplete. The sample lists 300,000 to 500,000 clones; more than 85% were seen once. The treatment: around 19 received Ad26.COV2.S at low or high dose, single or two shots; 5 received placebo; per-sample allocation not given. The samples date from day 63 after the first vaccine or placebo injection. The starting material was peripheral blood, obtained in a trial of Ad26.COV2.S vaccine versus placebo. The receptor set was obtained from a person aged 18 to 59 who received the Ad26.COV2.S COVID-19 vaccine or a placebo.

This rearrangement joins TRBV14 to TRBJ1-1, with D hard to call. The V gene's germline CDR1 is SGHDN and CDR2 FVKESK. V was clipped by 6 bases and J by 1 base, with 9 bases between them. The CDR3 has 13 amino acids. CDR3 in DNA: TGTGCCAGCAGACTGACACAGAACACTGAAGCTTTCTTT. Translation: CASRLTQNTEAFF. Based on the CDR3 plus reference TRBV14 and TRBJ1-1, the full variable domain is EAGVTQFPSHSVIEKGQTVTLRCDPISGHDNLYWYRRVMGKEIKFLLHFVKESKQDESGMPNNRFLAERTGGTYSTLKVQPAELEDSGVYFCASRLTQNTEAFFGQGTRLTVV.

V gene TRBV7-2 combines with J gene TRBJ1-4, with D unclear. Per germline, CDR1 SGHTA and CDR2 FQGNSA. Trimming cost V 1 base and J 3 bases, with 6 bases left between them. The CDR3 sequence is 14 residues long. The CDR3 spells CASSLGVANEKLFF. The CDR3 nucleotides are TGTGCCAGCAGCTTAGGTGTTGCTAATGAAAAACTGTTTTTT.

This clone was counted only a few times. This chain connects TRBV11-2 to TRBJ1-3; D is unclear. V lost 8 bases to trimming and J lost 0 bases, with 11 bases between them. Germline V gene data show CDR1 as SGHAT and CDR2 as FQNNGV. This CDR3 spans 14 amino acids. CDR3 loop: CASAGTRSGNTIYF. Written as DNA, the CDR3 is TGTGCCAGCGCCGGCACCCGCTCTGGAAACACCATATATTTT.

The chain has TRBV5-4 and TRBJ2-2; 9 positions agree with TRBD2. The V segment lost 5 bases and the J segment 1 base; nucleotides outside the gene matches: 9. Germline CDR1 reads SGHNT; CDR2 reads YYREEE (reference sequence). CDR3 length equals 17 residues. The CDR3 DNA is TGTGCCAGCAGGTATTCCCGACTAGCGGAGAACACCGGGGAGCTGTTTTTT. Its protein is CASRYSRLAENTGELFF.

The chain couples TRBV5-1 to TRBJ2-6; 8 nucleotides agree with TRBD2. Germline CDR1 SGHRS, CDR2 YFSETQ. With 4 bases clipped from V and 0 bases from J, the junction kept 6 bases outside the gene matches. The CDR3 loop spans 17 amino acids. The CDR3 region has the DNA TGCGCCAGCAGCCCTGTAGCGGGGAGCTCTGGGGCCAACGTCCTGACTTTC. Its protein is CASSPVAGSSGANVLTF. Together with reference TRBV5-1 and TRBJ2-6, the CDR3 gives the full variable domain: KAGVTQTPRYLIKTRGQQVTLSCSPISGHRSVSWYQQTPGQGLQFLFEYFSETQRNKGNFPGRFSGRQFSNSRSEMNVSTLELGDSALYLCASSPVAGSSGANVLTFGAGSRLTVL.

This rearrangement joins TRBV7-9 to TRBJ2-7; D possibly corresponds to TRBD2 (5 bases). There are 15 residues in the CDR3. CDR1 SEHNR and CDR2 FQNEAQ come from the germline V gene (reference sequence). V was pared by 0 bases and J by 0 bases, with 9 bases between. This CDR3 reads CASSLAGVRSYEQYF. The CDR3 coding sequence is TGTGCCAGCAGCTTAGCCGGGGTGCGCTCCTACGAGCAGTACTTC.

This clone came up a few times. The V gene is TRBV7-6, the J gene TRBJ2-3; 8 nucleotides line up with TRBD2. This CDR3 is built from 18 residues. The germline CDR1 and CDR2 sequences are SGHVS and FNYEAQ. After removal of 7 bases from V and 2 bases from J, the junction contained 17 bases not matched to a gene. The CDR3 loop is CASTCRTSCSGITDTQYF. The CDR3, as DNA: TGTGCCAGCACCTGTCGTACGTCATGTAGCGGGATCACAGATACGCAGTATTTT.

The chain's CDR3 is CASSPRTGQEYGYTF. DNA of the CDR3: TGTGCCAGCAGTCCTCGGACAGGGCAAGAGTATGGCTACACCTTC. The chain has TRBV27 and TRBJ1-2; 8 nucleotides match TRBD1. This CDR3 is built from 15 residues. V gave up 5 bases and J gave up 5 bases; unmatched junction bases: 10. CDR1 is MNHEY and CDR2 is SMNVEV in the germline V gene (reference sequence).

The CDR3 sequence is CASSLPGEGETQYF. Written as DNA, the CDR3 is TGCGCCAGCAGCTTGCCGGGGGAGGGGGAGACCCAGTACTTC. The rearrangement joins TRBV5-1 to TRBJ2-5, with TRBD2 matching 7 bases. The CDR3 runs 14 residues. CDR1 is SGHRS, CDR2 YFSETQ, per germline. Germline trimming cut 1 base from V and 5 bases from J; bases unmatched to any gene: 5.

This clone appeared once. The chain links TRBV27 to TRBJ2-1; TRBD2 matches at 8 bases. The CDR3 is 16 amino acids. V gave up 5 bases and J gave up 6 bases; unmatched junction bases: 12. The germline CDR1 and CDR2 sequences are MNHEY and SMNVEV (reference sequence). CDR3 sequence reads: CASSPTLGTSPNEQFF. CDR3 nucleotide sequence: TGTGCCAGCAGTCCTACTTTGGGGACTAGTCCCAATGAGCAGTTCTTC.

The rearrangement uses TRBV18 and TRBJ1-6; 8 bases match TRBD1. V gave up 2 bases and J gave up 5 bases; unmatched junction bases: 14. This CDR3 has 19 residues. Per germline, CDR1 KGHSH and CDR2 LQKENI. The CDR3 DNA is TGTGCCAGCTCACCAATGGGGCCAGGGACAGGACTTAATAATTCACCCCTCCACTTT. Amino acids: CASSPMGPGTGLNNSPLHF.